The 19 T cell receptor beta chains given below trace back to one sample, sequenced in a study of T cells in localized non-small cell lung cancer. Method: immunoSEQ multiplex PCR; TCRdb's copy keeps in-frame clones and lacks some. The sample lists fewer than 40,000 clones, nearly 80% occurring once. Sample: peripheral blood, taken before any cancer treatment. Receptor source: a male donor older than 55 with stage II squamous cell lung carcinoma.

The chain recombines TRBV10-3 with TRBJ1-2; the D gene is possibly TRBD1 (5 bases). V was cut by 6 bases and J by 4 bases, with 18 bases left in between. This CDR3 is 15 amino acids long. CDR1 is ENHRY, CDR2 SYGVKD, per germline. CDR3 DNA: TGTGCCATCAGGATCCCTGAGGGGCTGGCCTATGGCTACACCTTC. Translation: CAIRIPEGLAYGYTF.

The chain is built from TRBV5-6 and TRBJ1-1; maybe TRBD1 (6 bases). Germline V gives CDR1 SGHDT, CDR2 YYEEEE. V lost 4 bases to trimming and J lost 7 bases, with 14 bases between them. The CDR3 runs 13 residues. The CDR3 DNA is TGTGCCAGCAGCCCGCCCAGGGGCGTTGAAGCTTTCTTT. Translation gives CASSPPRGVEAFF.

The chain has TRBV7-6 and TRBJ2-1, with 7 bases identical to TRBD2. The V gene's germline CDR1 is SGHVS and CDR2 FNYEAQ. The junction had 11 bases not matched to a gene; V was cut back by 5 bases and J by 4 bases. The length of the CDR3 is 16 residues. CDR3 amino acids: CASSRSSGEEYNEQFF. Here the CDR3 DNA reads TGTGCCAGCAGCCGGTCTAGCGGAGAGGAATACAATGAGCAGTTCTTC.

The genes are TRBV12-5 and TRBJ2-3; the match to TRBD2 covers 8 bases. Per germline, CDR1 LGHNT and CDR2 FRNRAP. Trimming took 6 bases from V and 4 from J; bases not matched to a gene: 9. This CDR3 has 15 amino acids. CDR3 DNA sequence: TGTGCTAGTGGAAACCAGCGGGGGAAAGCAGATACGCAGTATTTT. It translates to CASGNQRGKADTQYF.

CDR3 nucleotide sequence: TGTGCCTGGAGACAAAGTGGTGATACGCAGTATTTT. Encoded protein: CAWRQSGDTQYF. The gene calls are TRBV30 and TRBJ2-3; D is uncertain. Between the trimmed V and J ends, which lost 3 bases and 6 bases, there was a span of 10 bases. The CDR3 contains 12 residues. Looked up from germline, CDR1 is GTSNPN and CDR2 is SVGIG (reference sequence).

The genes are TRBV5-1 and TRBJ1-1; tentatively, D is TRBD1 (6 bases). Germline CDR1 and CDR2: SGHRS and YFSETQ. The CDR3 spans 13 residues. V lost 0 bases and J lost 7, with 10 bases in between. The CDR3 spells CASSLVRGHEAFF. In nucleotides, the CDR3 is TGCGCCAGCAGCTTGGTACGGGGGCATGAAGCTTTCTTT.

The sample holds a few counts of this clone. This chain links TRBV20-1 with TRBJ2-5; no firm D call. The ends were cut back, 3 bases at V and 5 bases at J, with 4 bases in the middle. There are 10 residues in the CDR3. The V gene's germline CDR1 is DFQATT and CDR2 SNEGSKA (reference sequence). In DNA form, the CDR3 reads TGCAGTGCTAGTTTGGAGACCCAGTACTTC. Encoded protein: CSASLETQYF.

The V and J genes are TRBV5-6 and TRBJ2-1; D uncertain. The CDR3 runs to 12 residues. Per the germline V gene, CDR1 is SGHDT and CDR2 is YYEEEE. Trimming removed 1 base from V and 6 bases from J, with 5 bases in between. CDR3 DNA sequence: TGTGCCAGCAGCTTGAACAGCAATGAGCAGTTCTTC. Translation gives CASSLNSNEQFF.

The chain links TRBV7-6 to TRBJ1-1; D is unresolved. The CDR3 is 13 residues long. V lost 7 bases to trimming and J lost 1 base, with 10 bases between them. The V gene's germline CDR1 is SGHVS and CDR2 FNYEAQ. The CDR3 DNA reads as TGTGCCAGCACCCAAGGAACGAACACTGAAGCTTTCTTT. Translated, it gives CASTQGTNTEAFF.

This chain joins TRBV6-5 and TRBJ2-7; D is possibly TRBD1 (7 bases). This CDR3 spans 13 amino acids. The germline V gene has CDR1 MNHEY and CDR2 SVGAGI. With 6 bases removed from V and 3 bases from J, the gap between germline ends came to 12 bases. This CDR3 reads CASRAGQSYEQYF. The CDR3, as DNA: TGTGCCAGCAGGGCGGGACAGAGCTACGAGCAGTACTTC.

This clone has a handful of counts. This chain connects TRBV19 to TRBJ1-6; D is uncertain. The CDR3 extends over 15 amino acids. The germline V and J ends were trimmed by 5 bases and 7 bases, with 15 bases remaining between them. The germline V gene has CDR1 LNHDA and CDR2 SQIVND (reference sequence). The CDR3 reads CASSGSSGVNSPLHF. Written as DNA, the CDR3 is TGTGCCAGTAGTGGATCCAGTGGGGTAAATTCACCCCTCCACTTT. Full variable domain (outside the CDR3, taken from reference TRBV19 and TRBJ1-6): DGGITQSPKYLFRKEGQNVTLSCEQNLNHDAMYWYRQDPGQGLRLIYYSQIVNDFQKGDIAEGYSVSREKKESFPLTVTSAQKNPTAFYLCASSGSSGVNSPLHFGNGTRLTVT.

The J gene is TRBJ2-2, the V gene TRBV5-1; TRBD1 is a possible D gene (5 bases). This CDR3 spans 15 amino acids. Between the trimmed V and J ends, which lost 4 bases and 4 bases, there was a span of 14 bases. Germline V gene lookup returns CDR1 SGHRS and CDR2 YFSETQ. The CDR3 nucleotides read TGCGCCAGCAGCGTCGACAGTAGGAGCACCGGGGAGCTGTTTTTT. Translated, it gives CASSVDSRSTGELFF.

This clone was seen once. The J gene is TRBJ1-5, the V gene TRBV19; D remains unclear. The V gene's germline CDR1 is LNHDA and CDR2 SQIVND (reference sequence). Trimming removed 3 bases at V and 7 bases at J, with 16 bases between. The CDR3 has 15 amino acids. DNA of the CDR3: TGTGCCAGTAGTATGGGTGGCACCTCGGGGCAGCCCCAGCATTTT. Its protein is CASSMGGTSGQPQHF. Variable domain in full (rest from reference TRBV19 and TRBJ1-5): DGGITQSPKYLFRKEGQNVTLSCEQNLNHDAMYWYRQDPGQGLRLIYYSQIVNDFQKGDIAEGYSVSREKKESFPLTVTSAQKNPTAFYLCASSMGGTSGQPQHFGDGTRLSIL.

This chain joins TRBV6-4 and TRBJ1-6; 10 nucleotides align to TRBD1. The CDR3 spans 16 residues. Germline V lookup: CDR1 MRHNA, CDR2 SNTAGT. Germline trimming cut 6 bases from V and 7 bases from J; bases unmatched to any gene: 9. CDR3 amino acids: CASRARQGAANSPLHF. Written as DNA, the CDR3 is TGTGCCAGCAGGGCGAGACAGGGGGCCGCAAATTCACCCCTCCACTTT.

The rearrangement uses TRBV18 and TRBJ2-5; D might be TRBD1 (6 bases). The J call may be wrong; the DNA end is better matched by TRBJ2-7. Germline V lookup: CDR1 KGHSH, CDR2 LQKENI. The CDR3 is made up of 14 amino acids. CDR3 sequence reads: CASSPPGQGHEQYF. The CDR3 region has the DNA TGTGCCAGCTCACCACCGGGGCAGGGGCACGAGCAGTACTTC.

CDR3 coding DNA: TGTGCCAGCAGCCCCCAGGTGAGGGTTAAGGACACCGGGGAGCTGTTTTTT. Translation: CASSPQVRVKDTGELFF. This sequence joins TRBV9 and TRBJ2-2; D is perhaps TRBD2 (5 bases). V gave up 4 bases and J gave up 3 bases, with 19 bases separating them. CDR3 length equals 17 residues. Germline CDR1 SGDLS, CDR2 YYNGEE.

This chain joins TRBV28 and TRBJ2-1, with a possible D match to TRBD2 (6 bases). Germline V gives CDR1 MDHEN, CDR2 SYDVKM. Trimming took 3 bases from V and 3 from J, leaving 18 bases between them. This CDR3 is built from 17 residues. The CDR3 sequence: CASSFHPGGAGYNEQFF. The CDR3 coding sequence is TGTGCCAGCAGTTTTCACCCCGGCGGGGCGGGCTACAATGAGCAGTTCTTC.

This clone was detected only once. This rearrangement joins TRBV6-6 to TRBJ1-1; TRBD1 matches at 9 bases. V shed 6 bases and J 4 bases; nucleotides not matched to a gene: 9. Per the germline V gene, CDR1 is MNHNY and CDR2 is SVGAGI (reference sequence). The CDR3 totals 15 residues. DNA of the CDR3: TGTGCCAGCAGGCGACAGGGGGGAGGCGTCACTGAAGCTTTCTTT. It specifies CASRRQGGGVTEAFF.

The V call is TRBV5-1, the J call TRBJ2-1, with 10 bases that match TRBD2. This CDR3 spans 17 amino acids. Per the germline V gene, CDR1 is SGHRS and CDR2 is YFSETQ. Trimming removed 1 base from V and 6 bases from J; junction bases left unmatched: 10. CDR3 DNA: TGCGCCAGCAGCTTGCCTAGCGGGAGTAGCTCGGGCAATGAGCAGTTCTTC. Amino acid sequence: CASSLPSGSSSGNEQFF.